The 10 T cell receptor beta chains reported below all come from one sample, sequenced in a study of blood T cell repertoires in COVID-19. Clones were read by immunoSEQ multiplex PCR, and TCRdb kept only the in-frame ones, dropping some. The sample records about 380,000 clones, less than 85% being singletons. Sequencing was carried out using peripheral blood. Every receptor here comes from a woman aged 18-30 years with acute or convalescent COVID-19.

This chain links TRBV7-3 with TRBJ2-1; the D gene is possibly TRBD1 (5 bases). Germline CDR1 SGHTA, CDR2 FQGTGA. The CDR3 extends over 16 amino acids. V lost 2 bases, J lost 10 bases, and 21 bases lay in between. CDR3 region: CASSLGGSGSTREQFF. The DNA for the CDR3 is TGTGCCAGCAGCTTAGGTGGGTCAGGGTCGACCCGAGAGCAGTTCTTC.

This clone occurred once. The gene calls are TRBV5-6 and TRBJ2-2, with no clear D. Trimming left V 0 bases short and J 1 base short, with 10 bases between. Germline V CDR1 and CDR2: SGHDT, YYEEEE. The CDR3 consists of 16 residues. The DNA for the CDR3 is TGTGCCAGCAGCTTGGGGGCCATCCAGAACACCGGGGAGCTGTTTTTT. The encoded protein is CASSLGAIQNTGELFF.

This CDR3 is CSARRQEKLFF. The CDR3 DNA sequence: TGCAGTGCTAGACGCCAGGAAAAACTGTTTTTT. The chain has TRBV20-1 and TRBJ1-4, with D hard to call. CDR3 length: 11 amino acids. Per the germline V gene, CDR1 is DFQATT and CDR2 is SNEGSKA (reference sequence). With 2 bases removed from V and 8 bases from J, the gap between germline ends came to 6 bases.

As DNA, the CDR3 is TGTGCCAGCAGCCAAGATGGGACAGGGGACGCGGAGACCCAGTACTTC. Translation: CASSQDGTGDAETQYF. J is TRBJ2-5 and V is TRBV14; 10 bases map to TRBD1. Germline assignment: CDR1 SGHDN and CDR2 FVKESK. The CDR3 loop spans 16 amino acids. J lost 5 bases, V lost 0 bases, and 6 bases had no gene match.

V gene TRBV9 combines with J gene TRBJ2-2; D uncertain. V lost 2 bases and J lost 4, with 6 bases in between. The CDR3 is 13 residues long. Germline V gene data show CDR1 as SGDLS and CDR2 as YYNGEE. The CDR3: CASSVKPTGELFF. The CDR3 DNA reads as TGTGCCAGCAGCGTCAAGCCCACCGGGGAGCTGTTTTTT.

This rearrangement joins TRBV19 to TRBJ2-3; D is perhaps TRBD1 (5 bases). Germline CDR1 LNHDA, CDR2 SQIVND (reference sequence). The V and J ends lost 7 bases and 3 bases respectively, with 11 bases between them. The CDR3 totals 13 residues. The CDR3 region is CASKGLSTDTQYF. The CDR3 nucleotides are TGTGCCAGTAAGGGGTTAAGTACAGATACGCAGTATTTT.

The rearrangement links TRBV30 to TRBJ2-7, with D perhaps matching TRBD2 (6 bases). The V gene's germline CDR1 is GTSNPN and CDR2 SVGIG (reference sequence). The CDR3 is 14 residues long. Trimming removed 3 bases at V and 4 bases at J, with 16 bases between. The CDR3 DNA is TGTGCCTGGAGAGGAGGGGCTAGAATGTACGAGCAGTACTTC. It yields the protein CAWRGGARMYEQYF.

The chain employs TRBV27 and TRBJ1-5; weak D call: TRBD1 (6 bases). CDR3 length: 13 amino acids. Germline CDR1 and CDR2: MNHEY and SMNVEV (reference sequence). V was shortened by 5 bases and J by 4 bases, with 9 bases between the two germline ends. The CDR3 sequence is CASSDRPNQPQHF. CDR3 nucleotide sequence: TGTGCCAGCAGTGACAGGCCTAATCAGCCCCAGCATTTT.

CDR3 sequence (DNA): TGTGCCAGCTCACTTATGATAGACTATGGCTACACCTTC. Protein: CASSLMIDYGYTF. The chain has TRBV18 and TRBJ1-2; D call uncertain. The CDR3 totals 13 residues. Germline CDR1 is KGHSH and CDR2 is LQKENI. V lost 4 bases to trimming and J lost 3 bases, with 9 bases between them.

The chain joins TRBV12-3 or TRBV12-4 to TRBJ1-1, with no clear D. The V and J ends lost 6 bases and 5 bases respectively, with 13 bases between them. There are 13 residues in the CDR3. The CDR3 region has the DNA TGTGCCAGCAGGGAGCTGGTTGGGACTGAAGCTTTCTTT. Residues: CASRELVGTEAFF.